One sample yielded the 22 T cell receptor beta chains listed below, sequenced in a study of cytomegalovirus exposure and HLA in healthy donors. The PCR had 60 Vbeta and 13 Jbeta primers. The repertoire was sequenced with immunoSEQ multiplex PCR; TCRdb's copy has only in-frame clones and lacks some. Altogether approximately 140,000 clones are present, approximately 77% being singletons, with the ten largest covering 0.94%. The sequenced material came from PBMCs. Receptor source: a woman aged 60-70 years in good health and CMV-seronegative.

This chain connects TRBV2 to TRBJ1-2; 7 nucleotides align to TRBD1. Trimming removed 6 bases from V and 8 bases from J; junction bases left unmatched: 6. The CDR3 spans 12 residues. CDR1 is SNHLY and CDR2 is FYNNEI in the germline V gene. This CDR3 is CASRMTGRGYTF. CDR3 DNA: TGTGCCAGCAGGATGACAGGGAGAGGCTACACCTTC. Using reference TRBV2 and TRBJ1-2 for the parts outside the CDR3, the full variable domain is EPEVTQTPSHQVTQMGQEVILRCVPISNHLYFYWYRQILGQKVEFLVSFYNNEISEKSEIFDDQFSVERPDGSNFTLKIRSTKLEDSAMYFCASRMTGRGYTFGSGTRLTVV.

The rearrangement joins TRBV7-9 to TRBJ1-1; TRBD1 matches 7 bases. The CDR3 totals 15 residues. Germline CDR1 and CDR2: SEHNR and FQNEAQ (reference sequence). Germline trimming cut 6 bases from V and 3 bases from J; bases unmatched to any gene: 10. In nucleotides, the CDR3 is TGTGCCAGCAGACCAGACAGGGCGTTGGACACTGAAGCTTTCTTT. Translation gives CASRPDRALDTEAFF.

The chain links TRBV4-1 to TRBJ1-4; D is perhaps TRBD1 (5 bases). The CDR3 consists of 15 residues. Trimming removed 0 bases from V and 8 bases from J, with 13 bases in between. CDR1 is MGHRA, CDR2 YSYEKL, per germline. The CDR3 sequence: CASSQDGGGEEKLFF. CDR3 sequence (DNA): TGCGCCAGCAGCCAAGACGGGGGTGGGGAGGAAAAACTGTTTTTT.

The chain has TRBV9 and TRBJ2-1; D possibly corresponds to TRBD2 (6 bases). Germline CDR1 and CDR2: SGDLS and YYNGEE. This CDR3 spans 16 amino acids. Trimming removed 4 bases from V and 6 bases from J, with 20 bases in between. CDR3 in DNA: TGTGCCAGCAGCCCCGGGGGAGCCCCCGCCGTCAATGAGCAGTTCTTC. Amino acid sequence: CASSPGGAPAVNEQFF.

The gene calls are TRBV27 and TRBJ2-7; TRBD2 agrees at 9 bases. V dropped 3 bases and J dropped 6; count of bases not matched to a gene: 12. Per the germline V gene, CDR1 is MNHEY and CDR2 is SMNVEV (reference sequence). The length of the CDR3 is 16 residues. The CDR3 loop is CASSFWSVAGAGEQYF. The CDR3 DNA follows: TGTGCCAGCAGTTTTTGGTCGGTAGCGGGAGCTGGCGAGCAGTACTTC.

About this clone: This CDR3 is also generated by other DNA sequences in the sample. The chain combines TRBV10-2 with TRBJ1-1; D possibly corresponds to TRBD1 (5 bases). The CDR3 length is 13 residues. The germline V and J ends were trimmed by 2 bases and 2 bases, with 6 bases remaining between them. CDR1 is WSHSY and CDR2 is SAAADI in the germline V gene. DNA of the CDR3: TGCGCCAGCAGTGAGACAGGCAACACTGAAGCTTTCTTT. The encoded protein is CASSETGNTEAFF.

This chain connects TRBV4-1 to TRBJ2-7, with 14 positions matching TRBD2. The CDR3 is 19 amino acids. CDR1 is MGHRA, CDR2 YSYEKL, per germline. Trimming took 2 bases from V and 0 from J; bases not matched to a gene: 9. The CDR3 nucleotides are TGCGCCAGCAGCCAAAACAACGAAGGACTAGCGGGAGGCTCCTACGAGCAGTACTTC. Encoded protein: CASSQNNEGLAGGSYEQYF.

A word on this clone: One end of the junction fails to match germline, which may point to a read error. The chain joins TRBV5-4 to TRBJ2-5; 7 bases are shared with TRBD2. Germline V gives CDR1 SGHNT, CDR2 YYREEE (reference sequence). The CDR3 is 15 amino acids. As DNA, the CDR3 is TGTACCAGCAGCTTGGGGAGGGTAGCGCCAGAGACCCAGTACTTC. Translating it yields CTSSLGRVAPETQYF.

Only one count was recorded for this clone. The rearrangement uses TRBV14 and TRBJ1-1; D gene ambiguous. Trimming removed 1 base at V and 2 bases at J, with 5 bases between. Germline CDR1 SGHDN, CDR2 FVKESK. This CDR3 comprises 13 residues. CDR3 amino acids: CASSQVRNTEAFF. CDR3 in DNA: TGTGCCAGCAGCCAAGTTCGTAACACTGAAGCTTTCTTT. Based on the CDR3 plus reference TRBV14 and TRBJ1-1, the full variable domain is EAGVTQFPSHSVIEKGQTVTLRCDPISGHDNLYWYRRVMGKEIKFLLHFVKESKQDESGMPNNRFLAERTGGTYSTLKVQPAELEDSGVYFCASSQVRNTEAFFGQGTRLTVV.

The CDR3 nucleotides are TGTGCCAGCAGCCTGACTAGCGGGGGGTTTTACAATGAGCAGTTCTTC. Translated: CASSLTSGGFYNEQFF. The gene calls are TRBV7-9 and TRBJ2-1; 13 bases line up with TRBD2. After removal of 5 bases from V and 4 bases from J, the junction contained 5 bases not matched to a gene. Germline V gives CDR1 SEHNR, CDR2 FQNEAQ (reference sequence). CDR3 length: 16 amino acids.

The J gene is TRBJ2-7, the V gene TRBV5-6; tentative D call: TRBD1 (6 bases). The V end was cut by 0 bases, the J end by 7 bases, with 17 bases between. The CDR3 length is 15 residues. Germline values: CDR1 SGHDT, CDR2 YYEEEE. The CDR3 nucleotides read TGTGCCAGCAGCTTGGCTTGGCAGACGACAGGAGAGCAGTACTTC. As protein: CASSLAWQTTGEQYF.

The chain combines TRBV9 with TRBJ1-2; D possibly corresponds to TRBD1 (5 bases). CDR3 length equals 16 residues. CDR1 and CDR2 (germline): SGDLS, YYNGEE. V was trimmed by 1 base and J by 3 bases, leaving 16 bases between them. For the CDR3, the DNA is TGTGCCAGCAGCGTAACCCCCATGGTAGGGGACTATGGCTACACCTTC. Translating gives CASSVTPMVGDYGYTF.

V usage is TRBV9 and J usage is TRBJ2-2, with 7 nucleotides matching TRBD2. In germline, CDR1 is SGDLS, CDR2 YYNGEE. Trimming cost V 6 bases and J 8 bases; bases outside gene matches: 10. This CDR3 has 14 amino acids. CDR3 coding DNA: TGTGCCAGCACCGAAGTCGAACTAGCGGGGGAGCTGTTTTTT. It codes for CASTEVELAGELFF.

This clone showed up just a few times. The gene calls are TRBV4-2 and TRBJ1-1; 7 bases match TRBD1. This CDR3 has 16 amino acids. Germline trimming cut 0 bases from V and 1 base from J; bases unmatched to any gene: 5. The germline V gene has CDR1 LGHNA and CDR2 YNFKEQ. Written as DNA, the CDR3 is TGTGCCAGCAGCCAAGATCGGGGACAGCCGAACACTGAAGCTTTCTTT. As protein: CASSQDRGQPNTEAFF.

The rearrangement links TRBV10-2 to TRBJ1-3, with TRBD1 as a possible D gene (6 bases). The CDR3 runs to 16 residues. The V gene's germline CDR1 is WSHSY and CDR2 SAAADI. Trimming pared 4 bases from V and 0 bases from J, leaving 13 bases between. CDR3 sequence: CASSAANRVSGNTIYF. In DNA form, the CDR3 reads TGCGCCAGCAGTGCAGCAAACAGGGTCTCTGGAAACACCATATATTTT.

Comment on this clone: An end of the junction does not agree with germline; a read error may underlie this. The rearrangement joins TRBV28 to TRBJ2-2, with a tentative D call TRBD1 (6 bases). The CDR3 is 16 residues long. In germline, CDR1 is MDHEN, CDR2 SYDVKM. The CDR3 loop is CASSLEDSTNTGELLF. The CDR3 bases are TGTGCCAGCAGTTTGGAGGACAGCACGAACACCGGGGAGCTGCTTTTT.

The chain has TRBV5-1 and TRBJ2-7, with 8 bases identical to TRBD2. The CDR3 contains 13 residues. Trimming took 6 bases from V and 4 from J; bases not matched to a gene: 6. The V gene's germline CDR1 is SGHRS and CDR2 YFSETQ. The CDR3 loop reads CASTLSGGYEQYF. As DNA, the CDR3 is TGCGCCAGCACCCTGTCGGGAGGGTACGAGCAGTACTTC.

V is TRBV27 and J is TRBJ2-7, with D possibly TRBD1 on 5 matching bases. V lost 6 bases and J 2 bases, leaving 8 bases between the germline ends. This CDR3 has 12 residues. Germline CDR1 MNHEY, CDR2 SMNVEV (reference sequence). This CDR3 is CASRTDTYEQYF. CDR3 DNA: TGTGCCAGCAGGACAGATACCTACGAGCAGTACTTC.

Turning to this clone: This same CDR3 is encoded by further DNA sequences in the sample. The chain recombines TRBV27 with TRBJ2-2; weak D call: TRBD2 (5 bases). Germline CDR1 MNHEY, CDR2 SMNVEV (reference sequence). V was shortened by 2 bases and J by 5 bases, with 9 bases between the two germline ends. This CDR3 has 14 amino acids. This CDR3 reads CASSLSRLTGELFF. DNA for the CDR3: TGTGCCAGCAGTTTAAGCCGACTAACCGGGGAGCTGTTTTTT.

This chain joins TRBV15 and TRBJ2-5; D gene ambiguous. The end of the DNA fits TRBJ2-7 better, so the J call may be wrong. From germline, CDR1 is LNHNV and CDR2 YYDKDF (reference sequence). CDR3 length: 16 amino acids. In nucleotides, the CDR3 is TGTGCCACCAGCAGAGTCCACACTACCACCTCCTACGAGCAGTACTTC. Residues: CATSRVHTTTSYEQYF.

This chain uses TRBV5-1 with TRBJ2-2, with a possible D match to TRBD2 (6 bases). V lost 4 bases to trimming and J lost 2 bases, with 21 bases between them. The CDR3 covers 18 residues. CDR1 and CDR2 (germline): SGHRS, YFSETQ. DNA of the CDR3: TGCGCCAGCAGCCAACGGGGGTCCCTTACCCTAAACACCGGGGAGCTGTTTTTT. The encoded protein is CASSQRGSLTLNTGELFF.

This chain links TRBV28 with TRBJ1-1, with D perhaps TRBD1 (5 bases). This CDR3 contains 14 residues. CDR1 and CDR2 from the germline V gene are MDHEN and SYDVKM. Trimming left V 4 bases short and J 1 base short, with 10 bases between. The CDR3 DNA follows: TGTGCCAGCAGTTGGTACAGGACGAACACTGAAGCTTTCTTT. It specifies CASSWYRTNTEAFF.